The 28 T cell receptor beta chains below all came from one sample that was sequenced in a study of Graves' ophthalmopathy and Graves' hyperthyroidism. The sequenced template was RNA, covering the TCR beta CDR3 region. HTBI-primed RT-PCR formed the first round, and a multiplex PCR formed the second. A single record per CDR3 protein comes from TCRdb applying MiXCR to the multiplex PCR reads. The table has 57,000 or so distinct CDR3 sequences, approximately 52% seen once. The sequencing sample was made of peripheral blood. These receptors were obtained from an adult woman with Graves' ophthalmopathy.

Notes on this clonotype: This may be a read error: a much more frequent sequence differs by one nucleotide. J is TRBJ1-1 and V is TRBV10-3; 7 bases align to TRBD1. CDR1 ENHRY and CDR2 SYGVKD come from the germline V gene. This CDR3 has 14 residues. Unmatched junction bases numbered 10, after V lost 5 bases and J lost 7 bases. This CDR3 is CAISTTGESDEAFF. The CDR3 region has the DNA TGTGCCATCAGTACAACAGGGGAGAGTGATGAAGCTTTCTTT.

The sample holds many counts of this clonotype. The rearrangement links TRBV27 to TRBJ2-7; TRBD2 matches 9 bases. CDR1 is MNHEY and CDR2 is SMNVEV in the germline V gene (reference sequence). The CDR3 contains 15 residues. The V segment lost 2 bases and the J segment 4 bases; nucleotides outside the gene matches: 6. The DNA for the CDR3 is TGTGCCAGCAGTTTACGCTCCGCGGGAGGGTACGAGCAGTACTTC. Translation gives CASSLRSAGGYEQYF.

The chain combines TRBV29-1 with TRBJ2-1, with 8 nucleotides matching TRBD2. Germline-derived CDR1 and CDR2 are SQVTM and ANQGSEA. The CDR3 is made up of 12 amino acids. V lost 6 bases to trimming and J lost 12 bases; unmatched junction nucleotides: 10. CDR3 sequence (DNA): TGCAGCGTGGAGCGGGAGCCAGATACGCAGTTCTTC. It yields the protein CSVEREPDTQFF.

The gene calls are TRBV20-1 and TRBJ2-1, with a weak D call TRBD1 (6 bases). The germline CDR1 and CDR2 sequences are DFQATT and SNEGSKA (reference sequence). The CDR3 sequence is 13 residues long. The CDR3 DNA is TGCAGCGTAGGGGGAGAGCAGGTCAATGAGCAGTTCTTC. Its protein product is CSVGGEQVNEQFF.

V is TRBV2 and J is TRBJ2-1, with D uncertain. The germline CDR1 and CDR2 sequences are SNHLY and FYNNEI. CDR3 length: 13 amino acids. With 9 bases removed from V and 5 bases from J, the gap between germline ends came to 14 bases. CDR3 in DNA: TGTGCCAGGACCCAAGAAAGGAACAATGAGCAGTTCTTC. Translating gives CARTQERNNEQFF.

This clonotype has at least ten counts. This chain joins TRBV7-6 and TRBJ1-5, with TRBD1 as a possible D gene (6 bases). Per the germline V gene, CDR1 is SGHVS and CDR2 is FNYEAQ. The CDR3 covers 17 residues. V was clipped by 1 base and J by 7 bases, with 20 bases between them. The CDR3 spells CASSLGAGASGGQPQHF. In nucleotides, the CDR3 is TGTGCCAGCAGCTTAGGGGCAGGGGCCAGCGGGGGGCAGCCCCAGCATTTT.

With regard to this clonotype: Because the CDR3 is missing its conserved closing phenylalanine or tryptophan, this is likely a read error. The limits of the CDR3 on the DNA are not certain, so only TCRdb's listed CDR3 is given. The chain uses TRBV20-1 and TRBJ2-1. The germline gives CDR1 DFQATT, CDR2 SNEGSKA (reference sequence). From its first to its last residue, the CDR3 has 8 amino acids. This chain's CDR3 is CSAREIEV.

In its sample, this clonotype was seen many times. The V and J genes are TRBV3-1 and TRBJ2-1; no firm D call. The V end lost 1 base, the J end lost 9 bases, and 7 bases lay between the germline ends. Germline V gene sequence: CDR1 LGHDT, CDR2 YNNKEL (reference sequence). The CDR3 covers 12 residues. CDR3 DNA sequence: TGTGCCAGCAGCCAAGTAAACGGTGAGCAGTTCTTC. It is translated as CASSQVNGEQFF.

The chain links TRBV3-1 to TRBJ2-3; TRBD1 is a possible D gene (6 bases). The CDR3 sequence is 17 residues long. Trimming cost V 3 bases and J 2 bases, with 18 bases left between them. Germline assignment: CDR1 LGHDT and CDR2 YNNKEL (reference sequence). CDR3 nucleotide sequence: TGTGCCAGCAGCCATAGGCAGACAGGTGGGGACACAGATACGCAGTATTTT. This encodes CASSHRQTGGDTDTQYF.

The genes are TRBV2 and TRBJ1-6, with unresolved D. The CDR3 loop spans 13 amino acids. V was shortened by 6 bases and J by 4 bases, with 7 bases between the two germline ends. Germline CDR1 is SNHLY and CDR2 is FYNNEI. This CDR3 reads CASRQNYNSPLHF. DNA of the CDR3: TGTGCCAGCAGGCAGAATTATAATTCACCCCTCCACTTT.

CDR3 nucleotide sequence: TGCGCCAGCAGCCAAGGGACAGGGGAGATGAAACTGTTTTTT. Protein product: CASSQGTGEMKLFF. This chain connects TRBV4-3 to TRBJ1-4, with 9 bases matching TRBD1. Trimming at V came to 1 base and at J to 11 bases, leaving 5 bases not matched to a gene. Germline lookup yields CDR1 LGHNA and CDR2 YSLEER. The CDR3 is 14 amino acids.

This clonotype was counted many times. The rearrangement uses TRBV6-5 and TRBJ1-3; D ambiguous. Germline CDR1 and CDR2: MNHEY and SVGAGI. V was cut by 5 bases and J by 4 bases, with 18 bases left in between. The CDR3 loop spans 16 amino acids. CDR3 sequence reads: CASSLNDGATGNTIYF. CDR3 coding DNA: TGTGCCAGCAGTCTTAACGACGGAGCAACGGGAAACACCATATATTTT.

This chain links TRBV2 with TRBJ2-3; a weak D match, TRBD2 (6 bases). The CDR3 is 13 residues long. Trimming left V 3 bases short and J 9 bases short, with 13 bases between. Germline lookup yields CDR1 SNHLY and CDR2 FYNNEI. The chain's CDR3 is CASSDLSGRTQYF. The CDR3 region has the DNA TGTGCCAGCAGTGACTTGTCCGGGAGAACGCAGTATTTT.

At least ten counts were recorded for this clonotype. The chain links TRBV6-1 to TRBJ2-2, with D uncertain. Between the trimmed V and J ends, which lost 1 base and 8 bases, there was a span of 11 bases. Per the germline V gene, CDR1 is MNHNS and CDR2 is SASEGT. The CDR3 loop spans 14 amino acids. The CDR3 region has the DNA TGTGCCAGCAGTGAAGGAGGAGAATCTGGGGAGCTGTTTTTT. Translated: CASSEGGESGELFF.

The chain employs TRBV20-1 and TRBJ2-2; 15 bases match TRBD2. The CDR3 is made up of 19 amino acids. Germline CDR1 DFQATT, CDR2 SNEGSKA (reference sequence). V shed 0 bases and J 0 bases; nucleotides not matched to a gene: 5. CDR3 sequence (DNA): TGCAGTGCTAGAGATTGGGGACTAGCGGGGGGAACGAACACCGGGGAGCTGTTTTTT. Translation gives CSARDWGLAGGTNTGELFF.

This clonotype was counted only a few times. CDR3 sequence reads: CSARDGGGGRVNTEAFF. CDR3 in DNA: TGCAGTGCTAGAGATGGGGGGGGGGGGAGGGTGAACACTGAAGCTTTCTTT. The chain links TRBV20-1 to TRBJ1-1, with D possibly matching TRBD1 (5 bases). This CDR3 spans 17 amino acids. The germline CDR1 and CDR2 sequences are DFQATT and SNEGSKA (reference sequence). V lost 0 bases to trimming and J lost 0 bases, with 17 bases between them.

This clonotype has ten or more counts. The CDR3 loop is CASSPQVNTEAFF. As DNA, the CDR3 is TGTGCCAGCAGCCCTCAGGTTAACACTGAAGCTTTCTTT. The chain is built from TRBV4-2 and TRBJ1-1; D remains ambiguous. CDR1 LGHNA and CDR2 YNFKEQ come from the germline V gene. V gave up 4 bases and J gave up 2 bases, with 8 bases separating them. The length of the CDR3 is 13 residues.

As concerns this clonotype: Because the CDR3's place on the DNA is in doubt, the DNA is left out and the CDR3 is given as listed by TCRdb. The rearrangement links TRBV7-8 to TRBJ1-2; the table's D call, TRBD1, has no DNA check behind it. The CDR3 is 18 residues long, ends included. Germline V CDR1 and CDR2: SGHVS, FQNEAQ. This chain's CDR3 is CASSWTRGSDTQYFGYTF.

This clonotype was counted a single time. The V call is TRBV25-1, the J call TRBJ2-3; 10 bases line up with TRBD2. CDR1 MGHDK and CDR2 SYGVNS come from the germline V gene. This CDR3 has 17 amino acids. The ends lost 2 bases at V and 7 bases at J; junction bases unmatched: 12. The CDR3 loop reads CASSEEGASGSRNTQYF. The CDR3 DNA reads TGTGCCAGCAGTGAAGAAGGTGCTAGCGGGAGTCGTAATACGCAGTATTTT. The full variable domain, in which reference TRBV25-1 and TRBJ2-3 provide the parts outside the CDR3, is EADIYQTPRYLVIGTGKKITLECSQTMGHDKMYWYQQDPGMELHLIHYSYGVNSTEKGDLSSESTVSRIRTEHFPLTLESARPSHTSQYLCASSEEGASGSRNTQYFGPGTRLTVL.

This clonotype was counted many times. This chain joins TRBV13 and TRBJ2-1; 7 bases align to TRBD1. V trimming: 5 bases; J trimming: 5 bases; junction bases outside the gene matches: 15. Looked up from germline, CDR1 is PRHDT and CDR2 is FYEKMQ (reference sequence). CDR3 length: 17 amino acids. The CDR3 loop is CASSLSLGGGPHNEQFF. As DNA, the CDR3 is TGTGCCAGCAGCCTCTCCTTAGGGGGCGGACCTCACAATGAGCAGTTCTTC. Supplemented by reference TRBV13 and TRBJ2-1, the full variable domain reads AAGVIQSPRHLIKEKRETATLKCYPIPRHDTVYWYQQGPGQDPQFLISFYEKMQSDKGSIPDRFSAQQFSDYHSELNMSSLELGDSALYFCASSLSLGGGPHNEQFFGPGTRLTVL.

The CDR3 is CASSPLAGGWETQYF. The CDR3 DNA is TGTGCCAGCAGCCCGCTAGCGGGGGGATGGGAGACCCAGTACTTC. The chain joins TRBV7-3 to TRBJ2-5; 11 nucleotides match TRBD2. Germline trimming cut 5 bases from V and 5 bases from J; bases unmatched to any gene: 7. Germline V gene sequence: CDR1 SGHTA, CDR2 FQGTGA. CDR3 length: 15 residues.

The rearrangement joins TRBV20-1 to TRBJ2-1; D remains ambiguous. CDR1 and CDR2 (germline): DFQATT, SNEGSKA (reference sequence). Trimming left V 2 bases short and J 3 bases short, with 11 bases between. This CDR3 has 14 residues. CDR3 sequence: CSARQRTGYNEQFF. CDR3 DNA sequence: TGCAGTGCTAGACAACGAACGGGCTACAATGAGCAGTTCTTC.

The V call is TRBV7-8, the J call TRBJ1-2; TRBD1 is a possible D gene (6 bases). Trimming left V 8 bases short and J 8 bases short, with 18 bases between. The CDR3 is made up of 13 amino acids. Per germline, CDR1 SGHVS and CDR2 FQNEAQ. CDR3 protein: CASQSVSGDGYTF. Written as DNA, the CDR3 is TGTGCCAGCCAAAGCGTATCAGGGGACGGCTACACCTTC. The whole variable domain, remainder taken from reference TRBV7-8 and TRBJ1-2, is GAGVSQSPRYKVAKRGQDVALRCDPISGHVSLFWYQQALGQGPEFLTYFQNEAQLDKSGLPSDRFFAERPEGSVSTLKIQRTQQEDSAVYLCASQSVSGDGYTFGSGTRLTVV.

As regards this clonotype: One end of the junction varies from germline; a read error may be responsible. This chain joins TRBV7-2 and TRBJ2-3, with TRBD2 identical over 8 bases. Looked up from germline, CDR1 is SGHTA and CDR2 is FQGNSA. The CDR3 sequence is 19 residues long. This CDR3 reads CASSAKSGSTDLVADTQYF. CDR3 coding DNA: TGTGCTAGCAGTGCTAAGAGCGGGAGTACGGACCTGGTCGCAGATACGCAGTATTTT.

Note on this clonotype: Because it lacks the conserved phenylalanine or tryptophan at the end, this CDR3 is likely a read error. The V call is TRBV14, the J call TRBJ2-3, with TRBD2 identical over 7 bases. Per germline, CDR1 SGHDN and CDR2 FVKESK. V lost 2 bases, J lost 7 bases, and 12 bases stayed unmatched. The CDR3 runs 16 residues. CDR3 sequence (DNA): TGTGCCAGCAGCCAAAGCCGTGGGAGGGCCATGAATACGCAGTATCTT. Amino acids: CASSQSRGRAMNTQYL.

J is TRBJ1-1 and V is TRBV7-2; TRBD1 aligns across 7 bases. Trimming at V came to 5 bases and at J to 7 bases, leaving 10 bases not matched to a gene. Germline V lookup: CDR1 SGHTA, CDR2 FQGNSA. CDR3 length equals 14 residues. In nucleotides, the CDR3 is TGTGCCAGCAGCCCCGAGACAGGGAATAATGAAGCTTTCTTT. It is translated as CASSPETGNNEAFF.

This clonotype appeared a single time. The chain is built from TRBV6-5 and TRBJ2-7; D not certain. The CDR3 contains 11 residues. Trimming left V 5 bases short and J 5 bases short, with 7 bases between. CDR1 and CDR2 from the germline V gene are MNHEY and SVGAGI. The CDR3 here is CASSHGHEQYF. The CDR3 DNA reads as TGTGCCAGCAGTCACGGGCACGAGCAGTACTTC.

J is TRBJ2-5 and V is TRBV6-6; tentatively, D is TRBD2 (5 bases). V was cut by 6 bases and J by 5 bases, with 16 bases left in between. The germline V gene has CDR1 MNHNY and CDR2 SVGAGI (reference sequence). There are 14 residues in the CDR3. In DNA form, the CDR3 reads TGTGCCAGCAGGAGGGAGTACGTTGATGAGACCCAGTACTTC. It encodes CASRREYVDETQYF.